The next 32 T cell receptor beta chains were all read from a single sample in a study of T cell repertoires in ileal Crohn's disease. Assay used: immunoSEQ multiplex PCR; TCRdb lists only in-frame clones, some missing. The sample includes over 13,000 clones, 75% to 85% of them seen just once. The sequenced sample was ileal tissue. These TCRs come from an adult with Crohn's disease.

The V and J genes are TRBV5-4 and TRBJ2-7; 10 nucleotides line up with TRBD2. Germline assignment: CDR1 SGHNT and CDR2 YYREEE (reference sequence). The CDR3 has 14 amino acids. Trimming cost V 4 bases and J 3 bases; bases outside gene matches: 4. DNA of the CDR3: TGTGCCAGCAGCGCCTCTAGCGGGGGCTACGAGCAGTACTTC. Its protein product is CASSASSGGYEQYF.

The chain uses TRBV5-8 and TRBJ1-2; TRBD1 matches 7 bases. CDR1 and CDR2 (germline): SGHTS, YDEGEE. This CDR3 has 13 amino acids. The V and J ends lost 6 bases and 8 bases, in that order; junction bases with no gene match: 10. The CDR3 DNA follows: TGTGCCAGCAACTCAGGGGGTTCATGGGGCTACACCTTC. It yields the protein CASNSGGSWGYTF.

The chain couples TRBV30 to TRBJ2-7; 8 bases fit TRBD1. V lost 2 bases and J lost 4; bases outside the gene matches: 10. Germline lookup yields CDR1 GTSNPN and CDR2 SVGIG (reference sequence). This CDR3 has 15 residues. The CDR3 DNA sequence: TGTGCCTGGAGTCACACCGGGACAGGCGAGTACGAGCAGTACTTC. Translating it yields CAWSHTGTGEYEQYF.

On this clone itself: At the DNA level, this CDR3 is encoded by other sequences in the same sample as well. The chain employs TRBV27 and TRBJ1-4; TRBD1 matches 7 bases. CDR1 and CDR2 from the germline V gene are MNHEY and SMNVEV (reference sequence). This CDR3 region has 13 residues. Germline trimming cut 5 bases from V and 12 bases from J; bases unmatched to any gene: 9. The CDR3 nucleotides are TGTGCCAGCAGTCCGTCGGACAGGCGACAACTGTTTTTT. The encoded protein is CASSPSDRRQLFF.

The chain employs TRBV5-1 and TRBJ1-3; 7 nucleotides line up with TRBD1. The CDR3 has 14 residues. V lost 5 bases and J lost 4; bases outside the gene matches: 6. Germline V gene data show CDR1 as SGHRS and CDR2 as YFSETQ. CDR3 DNA: TGCGCCAGCAGGTTGACAGGGACGGGAAACACCATATATTTT. This encodes CASRLTGTGNTIYF.

The genes are TRBV5-1 and TRBJ2-1, with D tentatively TRBD2 (5 bases). The CDR3 runs 13 residues. Germline lookup yields CDR1 SGHRS and CDR2 YFSETQ. V lost 1 base and J lost 5, with 7 bases in between. CDR3 amino acids: CASSLTGNNEQFF. CDR3 sequence (DNA): TGCGCCAGCAGCTTGACCGGGAACAATGAGCAGTTCTTC.

This chain uses TRBV2 with TRBJ2-6; the D gene is possibly TRBD1 (6 bases). Trimming took off 0 bases at V and 2 bases at J, with 20 bases between the two ends. This CDR3 is 20 amino acids long. CDR1 is SNHLY, CDR2 FYNNEI, per germline. CDR3 DNA: TGTGCCAGCAGTGAAGCTCTGGGGCAATACAGGGCCCCTGGGGCCAACGTCCTGACTTTC. The encoded protein is CASSEALGQYRAPGANVLTF.

The genes are TRBV6-4 and TRBJ2-1, with D unclear. The CDR3 is 17 amino acids. Trimming took off 0 bases at V and 3 bases at J, with 15 bases between the two ends. Germline CDR1 is MRHNA and CDR2 is SNTAGT. The DNA of the CDR3 is TGTGCCAGCAGTGACTCCAAGGTTGCGGCTGACTACAATGAGCAGTTCTTC. Translating it yields CASSDSKVAADYNEQFF.

The J gene is TRBJ2-1, the V gene TRBV27, with D possibly being TRBD2 (7 bases). The ends were cut back, 8 bases at V and 6 bases at J, with 14 bases in the middle. In germline, CDR1 is MNHEY, CDR2 SMNVEV (reference sequence). The CDR3 has 13 amino acids. For the CDR3, the DNA is TGTGCCAGCGGGGGGGGGCCTTTCAATGAGCAGTTCTTC. Its translation is CASGGGPFNEQFF.

The V and J genes are TRBV28 and TRBJ1-2; D might be TRBD1 (6 bases). The CDR3 length is 14 residues. V was cut by 5 bases and J by 1 base, with 11 bases left in between. CDR1 is MDHEN and CDR2 is SYDVKM in the germline V gene. CDR3 residues: CASSPPGVNYGYTF. CDR3 sequence (DNA): TGTGCCAGCAGTCCGCCAGGGGTTAACTATGGCTACACCTTC.

The V and J genes are TRBV6-5 and TRBJ2-7; 13 bases fit TRBD2. Trimming removed 4 bases from V and 0 bases from J; junction bases left unmatched: 3. Per the germline V gene, CDR1 is MNHEY and CDR2 is SVGAGI. The CDR3 has 16 amino acids. The CDR3 loop reads CASSSLAGGRSYEQYF. CDR3 nucleotides: TGTGCCAGCAGTTCACTAGCGGGGGGGCGCTCCTACGAGCAGTACTTC.

The chain couples TRBV19 to TRBJ1-1; 10 bases match TRBD1. This CDR3 has 16 amino acids. Germline loops: CDR1 LNHDA, CDR2 SQIVND (reference sequence). The V and J ends lost 7 bases and 0 bases, in that order; junction bases with no gene match: 8. In DNA, the CDR3 is TGTGCCAGTACTGAGACAGGGGGCCGGGTGAACACTGAAGCTTTCTTT. Residues: CASTETGGRVNTEAFF.

This clone was found a few times. The rearrangement links TRBV5-4 to TRBJ2-5; 10 nucleotides agree with TRBD1. Per germline, CDR1 SGHNT and CDR2 YYREEE (reference sequence). V lost 3 bases and J lost 5; bases outside the gene matches: 10. The CDR3 is 16 residues long. In nucleotides, the CDR3 is TGTGCCAGCAGCTCTCGAGAGTTGACAGGGGGCGAGACCCAGTACTTC. Translated: CASSSRELTGGETQYF.

V gene TRBV6-5 combines with J gene TRBJ2-7, with 8 bases that match TRBD2. Germline V CDR1 and CDR2: MNHEY, SVGAGI. The CDR3 spans 15 residues. J was trimmed by 6 bases and V by 2 bases; bases with no gene match: 9. CDR3 region: CASSYVRGVSAEQYF. The CDR3 DNA reads TGTGCCAGCAGTTACGTGCGGGGGGTCTCGGCCGAGCAGTACTTC.

This clone was recorded only once. The chain couples TRBV21-1 to TRBJ2-7; the table's D call, TRBD2, was not checked against the DNA. TRBV21-1 is a recognized pseudogene. The CDR3 is 14 residues long. The CDR3 spells CASSKATSPYEQYV. CDR3 sequence (DNA): TGTGCCAGCAGCAAAGCGACTAGTCCCTACGAGCAGTACGTC.

In this sample, this clone is medium-sized (0.01 to 0.1%). This chain connects TRBV7-3 to TRBJ2-3, with 7 positions matching TRBD2. The CDR3 extends over 14 amino acids. V lost 5 bases, J lost 4 bases, and 6 bases stayed unmatched. In germline, CDR1 is SGHTA, CDR2 FQGTGA. CDR3: CASSRGVPPDTQYF. The CDR3 bases are TGTGCCAGCAGCCGGGGGGTTCCCCCAGATACGCAGTATTTT. The whole variable domain, filled in from reference TRBV7-3 and TRBJ2-3, reads GAGVSQTPSNKVTEKGKYVELRCDPISGHTALYWYRQSLGQGPEFLIYFQGTGAADDSGLPNDRFFAVRPEGSVSTLKIQRTERGDSAVYLCASSRGVPPDTQYFGPGTRLTVL.

V is TRBV29-1 and J is TRBJ2-5; either TRBD1 or TRBD2 may fit D (5 bases each). Gene TRBJ2-7 matches the end of the DNA better, so the J call may be wrong. Germline lookup yields CDR1 SQVTM and CDR2 ANQGSEA. CDR3 length: 11 amino acids. The CDR3 reads CSVESGHEQYF. The CDR3 DNA reads TGCAGCGTTGAATCGGGACACGAGCAGTACTTC.

The chain carries TRBV10-3 and TRBJ2-1; TRBD2 agrees at 8 bases. Germline loops: CDR1 ENHRY, CDR2 SYGVKD. V lost 6 bases, J lost 0 bases, and 4 bases stayed unmatched. There are 15 residues in the CDR3. In DNA, the CDR3 is TGTGCCATCAGCGAGCGGGAGACCTCCTACAATGAGCAGTTCTTC. Amino acids: CAISERETSYNEQFF.

The CDR3 nucleotides are TGTGCCAGCAGCCTTAGACAGGAAAGTTCACCCCTCCACTTT. Translation gives CASSLRQESSPLHF. The rearrangement links TRBV7-2 to TRBJ1-6; the D gene is possibly TRBD1 (6 bases). From germline, CDR1 is SGHTA and CDR2 FQGNSA. The CDR3 covers 14 residues. Trimming took off 5 bases at V and 9 bases at J, with 14 bases between the two ends.

The V gene is TRBV5-4, the J gene TRBJ1-1, with D tentatively TRBD1 (5 bases). In germline, CDR1 is SGHNT, CDR2 YYREEE (reference sequence). The CDR3 has 14 amino acids. V dropped 10 bases and J dropped 1 base, with 17 bases sitting between them. The CDR3 spells CAGANRFTNTEAFF. The CDR3 DNA follows: TGTGCCGGAGCCAACAGGTTTACGAACACTGAAGCTTTCTTT.

The rearrangement joins TRBV4-1 to TRBJ1-2; 7 bases match TRBD1. V trimming: 0 bases; J trimming: 7 bases; junction bases outside the gene matches: 5. Germline-derived CDR1 and CDR2 are MGHRA and YSYEKL. CDR3 size: 14 residues. CDR3 in amino acids: CASSQDQGGLGYTF. In DNA form, the CDR3 reads TGCGCCAGCAGCCAAGATCAAGGGGGCCTTGGCTACACCTTC.

The chain links TRBV11-2 to TRBJ1-1; D remains ambiguous. The CDR3 loop spans 13 amino acids. The germline V and J ends were trimmed by 5 bases and 4 bases, with 11 bases remaining between them. Looked up from germline, CDR1 is SGHAT and CDR2 is FQNNGV. CDR3 sequence: CASSLRPPTEAFF. The CDR3 DNA reads TGTGCCAGCAGCCTACGTCCCCCCACTGAAGCTTTCTTT.

V and J are TRBV29-1 and TRBJ2-7; TRBD2 aligns across 12 bases. J gave up 7 bases and V 5 bases, and 6 bases lay outside the gene matches. The CDR3 is 13 residues long. Germline V gives CDR1 SQVTM, CDR2 ANQGSEA. CDR3 region: CSVPGLAGIEQYF. DNA for the CDR3: TGCAGCGTTCCCGGACTAGCGGGGATTGAGCAGTACTTC.

The chain combines TRBV30 with TRBJ2-1; D might be TRBD2 (5 bases). Germline V lookup: CDR1 GTSNPN, CDR2 SVGIG (reference sequence). CDR3 length: 13 amino acids. V lost 2 bases, J lost 6 bases, and 11 bases lay in between. The CDR3 region is CAWSRARGNEQFF. CDR3 sequence (DNA): TGTGCCTGGAGTAGGGCCCGGGGCAATGAGCAGTTCTTC.

The chain carries TRBV10-3 and TRBJ2-2; TRBD1 agrees at 7 bases. The CDR3 loop spans 15 amino acids. CDR1 and CDR2 (germline): ENHRY, SYGVKD. The V gene end was trimmed by 6 bases and the J gene end by 4 bases; junction bases not matched to a gene: 8. CDR3 sequence: CAIRTGTVSTGELFF. The CDR3 DNA is TGTGCCATCAGGACCGGGACAGTAAGCACCGGGGAGCTGTTTTTT.

This chain uses TRBV5-4 with TRBJ2-7; 7 positions agree with TRBD2. V lost 0 bases to trimming and J lost 3 bases; unmatched junction nucleotides: 3. This CDR3 contains 14 residues. From germline, CDR1 is SGHNT and CDR2 YYREEE (reference sequence). CDR3 sequence reads: CASSLGGGSYEQYF. The CDR3 DNA sequence: TGTGCCAGCAGCTTGGGCGGGGGAAGCTACGAGCAGTACTTC.

The chain uses TRBV9 and TRBJ1-1; D is perhaps TRBD1 (6 bases). The CDR3 extends over 15 amino acids. Germline-derived CDR1 and CDR2 are SGDLS and YYNGEE. V lost 4 bases, J lost 0 bases, and 13 bases lay in between. The CDR3 DNA reads as TGTGCCAGCAGCCCGCGGGGGCGACTGAACACTGAAGCTTTCTTT. Protein product: CASSPRGRLNTEAFF.

CDR3: CASRLVKKAKNIQYF. The CDR3 DNA reads as TGTGCCAGTAGACTAGTGAAAAAGGCCAAAAACATTCAGTACTTC. This chain joins TRBV5-8 and TRBJ2-4; weak D call: TRBD2 (6 bases). Germline loops: CDR1 SGHTS, CDR2 YDEGEE. This CDR3 has 15 residues. Trimming cost V 8 bases and J 1 base, with 16 bases left between them.

The chain has TRBV6-5 and TRBJ1-1; tentative D call: TRBD1 (5 bases). Trimming left V 6 bases short and J 1 base short, with 9 bases between. Germline CDR1 MNHEY, CDR2 SVGAGI. The CDR3 spans 13 residues. The CDR3 sequence: CASSLTENTEAFF. The DNA for the CDR3 is TGTGCCAGCAGCCTGACAGAGAACACTGAAGCTTTCTTT.

The V call is TRBV6-6, the J call TRBJ1-1, with 8 bases that match TRBD1. This CDR3 is built from 13 residues. Germline V lookup: CDR1 MNHNY, CDR2 SVGAGI (reference sequence). The V segment lost 5 bases and the J segment 11 bases; nucleotides outside the gene matches: 10. In DNA, the CDR3 is TGTGCCAGCAGTCGGACAGGGAGGCTGGGGGCTTTCTTT. Protein product: CASSRTGRLGAFF.

The V call is TRBV6-1, the J call TRBJ2-2; 8 nucleotides line up with TRBD1. Germline trimming cut 8 bases from V and 4 bases from J; bases unmatched to any gene: 6. The germline V gene has CDR1 MNHNS and CDR2 SASEGT. The length of the CDR3 is 14 residues. CDR3: CASGGQGGTGELFF. In nucleotides, the CDR3 is TGTGCCAGCGGAGGACAGGGCGGCACCGGGGAGCTGTTTTTT.

The chain employs TRBV13 and TRBJ2-7; 10 nucleotides agree with TRBD2. CDR3 length equals 15 residues. The V gene's germline CDR1 is PRHDT and CDR2 FYEKMQ (reference sequence). The trim removed 5 bases at V and 3 bases at J, leaving 7 bases unmatched. The CDR3 sequence is CASSTLAGDLYEQYF. In DNA form, the CDR3 reads TGTGCCAGCAGCACCCTAGCGGGGGACCTCTACGAGCAGTACTTC.